One and the same sample provided the 17 T cell receptor beta chains below, sequenced in a study of shared clonotypes between healthy human individuals. Generated by immunoSEQ multiplex PCR, the TCRdb table keeps only in-frame clones and is missing some. The table shows about 670,000 clones, with around 72% occurring only once. The specimen sequenced was memory CD4+ T cells sorted from blood. Documented subset: CD45RA-negative fraction. The source of these receptors is a woman in her twenties or thirties in good health.

The CDR3 loop reads CASKGRYEQYF. The CDR3 DNA reads as TGCGCCAGCAAAGGCCGTTACGAGCAGTACTTC. The genes are TRBV10-2 and TRBJ2-7; no definite D call. Germline CDR1 WSHSY, CDR2 SAAADI. The CDR3 runs to 11 residues. V dropped 7 bases and J dropped 4 bases, with 8 bases sitting between them.

The gene calls are TRBV19 and TRBJ2-1, with D perhaps TRBD2 (5 bases). Per germline, CDR1 LNHDA and CDR2 SQIVND (reference sequence). The CDR3 contains 10 residues. CDR3 amino acids: CGRQLGEQFF. The CDR3 nucleotides read TGTGGGAGGCAACTCGGTGAGCAGTTCTTC.

This clone has a count of ten or more. This chain joins TRBV25-1 and TRBJ2-1; no definite D call. Trimming took off 4 bases at V and 7 bases at J, with 11 bases between the two ends. Germline lookup yields CDR1 MGHDK and CDR2 SYGVNS. This CDR3 is 13 amino acids long. CDR3 residues: CASSVPLGNEQFF. In DNA form, the CDR3 reads TGTGCCAGCAGTGTCCCGCTAGGGAATGAGCAGTTCTTC.

The chain joins TRBV28 to TRBJ2-5; 7 nucleotides align to TRBD1. Germline assignment: CDR1 MDHEN and CDR2 SYDVKM. The CDR3 loop spans 15 amino acids. V shed 3 bases and J 2 bases; nucleotides not matched to a gene: 6. CDR3 in amino acids: CASSFQGVRQETQYF. Here the CDR3 DNA reads TGTGCCAGCAGTTTTCAGGGGGTGCGTCAAGAGACCCAGTACTTC.

The V gene is TRBV13, the J gene TRBJ2-6, with TRBD2 as a possible D gene (6 bases). The CDR3 totals 17 residues. V was shortened by 1 base and J by 2 bases, with 12 bases between the two germline ends. Germline values: CDR1 PRHDT, CDR2 FYEKMQ (reference sequence). CDR3 in amino acids: CASSLAGTYPGANVLTF. The CDR3 DNA reads TGTGCCAGCAGCTTAGCGGGGACTTATCCTGGGGCCAACGTCCTGACTTTC.

The chain links TRBV7-9 to TRBJ1-3; TRBD1 is a possible D gene (5 bases). The CDR3 spans 15 residues. Germline CDR1 reads SEHNR; CDR2 reads FQNEAQ (reference sequence). Trimming shortened V by 4 bases and J by 7 bases, and 17 bases separated the two germline ends. The chain's CDR3 is CASSSGLTYRNTIYF. The CDR3 DNA reads as TGTGCCAGCAGCTCGGGACTTACCTACAGGAACACCATATATTTT.

In regard to this clone: This same CDR3 is encoded by further DNA sequences in the sample. The gene calls are TRBV10-1 and TRBJ2-7; no clear D. The CDR3 length is 11 residues. CDR1 is WNHNN, CDR2 SYGVQD, per germline (reference sequence). V shed 3 bases and J shed 6 bases, with 6 bases lying between them. CDR3 nucleotides: TGCGCCAGCAGTGATGAGTCCGAGCAGTACTTC. Its translation is CASSDESEQYF.

The chain is built from TRBV10-2 and TRBJ1-5, with unresolved D. Germline-derived CDR1 and CDR2 are WSHSY and SAAADI. The CDR3 is 14 residues long. Deletions cut 1 base from V and 1 base from J, with 5 bases between. This CDR3 reads CASSEYTSNQPQHF. CDR3 nucleotide sequence: TGCGCCAGCAGTGAGTATACGAGCAATCAGCCCCAGCATTTT.

The chain recombines TRBV11-2 with TRBJ2-7; 8 bases are shared with TRBD1. The germline V gene has CDR1 SGHAT and CDR2 FQNNGV. V lost 6 bases, J lost 3 bases, and 13 bases stayed unmatched. There are 16 residues in the CDR3. The CDR3 here is CASSSGTGPGVYEQYF. Written as DNA, the CDR3 is TGTGCCAGCAGTTCCGGGACAGGCCCGGGAGTCTACGAGCAGTACTTC.

The CDR3 region is CASSILQGRFGYTF. CDR3 DNA: TGTGCCAGTAGTATCTTACAGGGGAGGTTTGGCTACACCTTC. The chain combines TRBV19 with TRBJ1-2; TRBD1 matches at 7 bases. Germline lookup yields CDR1 LNHDA and CDR2 SQIVND (reference sequence). With 3 bases clipped from V and 7 bases from J, the junction kept 8 bases outside the gene matches. This CDR3 comprises 14 residues.

This clone showed up just a few times. The V call is TRBV7-4, the J call TRBJ2-3, with 8 bases aligning to TRBD2. The CDR3 runs to 16 residues. Germline CDR1 reads SGHVT; CDR2 reads SQSDAQ. V gave up 4 bases and J gave up 2 bases; unmatched junction bases: 8. This CDR3 reads CASSSEAGGFTDTQYF. The CDR3 nucleotides are TGTGCCAGCAGCTCAGAGGCGGGAGGATTCACAGATACGCAGTATTTT.

The chain has TRBV5-1 and TRBJ2-6; possibly TRBD1 for D (6 bases). V lost 5 bases, J lost 1 base, and 19 bases lay in between. From germline, CDR1 is SGHRS and CDR2 YFSETQ. The CDR3 runs 18 residues. Here the CDR3 reads CASRSEGQPSSGANVLTF. The DNA for the CDR3 is TGCGCCAGCAGAAGTGAAGGACAGCCGAGTTCTGGGGCCAACGTCCTGACTTTC.

The rearrangement links TRBV19 to TRBJ1-2; tentative D call: TRBD1 (5 bases). The germline V gene has CDR1 LNHDA and CDR2 SQIVND (reference sequence). CDR3 length: 13 amino acids. Trimming took 6 bases from V and 2 from J, leaving 10 bases between them. The CDR3 protein is CASSRSGNYGYTF. The DNA of the CDR3 is TGTGCCAGTAGCCGGTCAGGGAACTATGGCTACACCTTC.

The chain combines TRBV27 with TRBJ2-1; 9 positions match TRBD2. The V gene's germline CDR1 is MNHEY and CDR2 SMNVEV (reference sequence). Trimming removed 7 bases from V and 1 base from J; junction bases left unmatched: 11. This CDR3 contains 17 residues. DNA for the CDR3: TGTGCCAGCACGGGACTAGCAGATGTTGGATCCTACAATGAGCAGTTCTTC. Translation: CASTGLADVGSYNEQFF.

The chain is built from TRBV30 and TRBJ2-5; D assignment may be TRBD1 or TRBD2 (6 bases each). The V end lost 2 bases, the J end lost 5 bases, and 15 bases lay between the germline ends. Looked up from germline, CDR1 is GTSNPN and CDR2 is SVGIG (reference sequence). This CDR3 region has 14 residues. Here the CDR3 reads CAWSSGARLETQYF. CDR3 bases: TGTGCCTGGAGTTCGGGGGCCCGGCTGGAGACCCAGTACTTC. Using reference TRBV30 and TRBJ2-5 for the parts outside the CDR3, the full variable domain is SQTIHQWPATLVQPVGSPLSLECTVEGTSNPNLYWYRQAAGRGLQLLFYSVGIGQISSEVPQNLSASRPQDRQFILSSKKLLLSDSGFYLCAWSSGARLETQYFGPGTRLLVL.

Points on this clone: The same CDR3 can be traced to other DNA sequences in this sample. The J gene is TRBJ2-2, the V gene TRBV5-1, with TRBD1 matching 8 bases. There are 15 residues in the CDR3. The ends lost 4 bases at V and 5 bases at J; junction bases unmatched: 7. The germline V gene encodes CDR1 SGHRS and CDR2 YFSETQ. The CDR3 is CASSQGTGGTGELFF. The CDR3 DNA is TGCGCCAGCAGCCAGGGGACAGGAGGAACCGGGGAGCTGTTTTTT.

This chain links TRBV5-8 with TRBJ1-2; D remains ambiguous. V was shortened by 4 bases and J by 2 bases, with 12 bases between the two germline ends. The CDR3 length is 14 residues. The germline V gene has CDR1 SGHTS and CDR2 YDEGEE. The DNA for the CDR3 is TGTGCCAGCAGCCCTCGGACTCGCAACTATGGCTACACCTTC. Protein: CASSPRTRNYGYTF.